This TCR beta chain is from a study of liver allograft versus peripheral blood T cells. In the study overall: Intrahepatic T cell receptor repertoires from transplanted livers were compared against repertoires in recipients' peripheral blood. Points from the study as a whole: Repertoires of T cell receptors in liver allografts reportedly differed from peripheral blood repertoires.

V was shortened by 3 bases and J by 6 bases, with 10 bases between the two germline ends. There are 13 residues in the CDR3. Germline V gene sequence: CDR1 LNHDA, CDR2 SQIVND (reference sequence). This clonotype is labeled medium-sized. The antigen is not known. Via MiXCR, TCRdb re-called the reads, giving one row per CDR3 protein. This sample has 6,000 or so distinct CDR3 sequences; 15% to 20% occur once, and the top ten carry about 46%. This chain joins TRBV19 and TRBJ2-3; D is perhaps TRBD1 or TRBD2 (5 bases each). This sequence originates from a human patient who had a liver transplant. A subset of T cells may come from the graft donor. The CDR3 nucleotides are TGTGCCAGTAGTATTAGTGGGACCGATACGCAGTATTTT. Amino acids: CASSISGTDTQYF.